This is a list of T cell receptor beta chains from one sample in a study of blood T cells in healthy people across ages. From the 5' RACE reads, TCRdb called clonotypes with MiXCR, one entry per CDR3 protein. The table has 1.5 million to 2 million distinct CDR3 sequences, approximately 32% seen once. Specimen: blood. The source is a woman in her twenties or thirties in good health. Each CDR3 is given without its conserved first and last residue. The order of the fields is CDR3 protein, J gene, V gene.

CDR3: ASSHKRGGERNQPQH; J: TRBJ1-5; V: TRBV7-6
CDR3: ASRLATEQF; J: TRBJ2-1; V: TRBV12-3/TRBV12-4
CDR3: SAWTGNTEAF; J: TRBJ1-1; V: TRBV20-1
CDR3: ASSLARGKGPQH; J: TRBJ1-5; V: TRBV7-2
CDR3: STRARGPTDTQY; J: TRBJ2-3; V: TRBV20-1
CDR3: ASSPGWTSGRGIGGETQY; J: TRBJ2-5; V: TRBV7-9
CDR3: ASSPGTGGSEQY; J: TRBJ2-7; V: TRBV6-1
CDR3: SVAQKSYGYT; J: TRBJ1-2; V: TRBV29-1
CDR3: ASSLVGSSTEAF; J: TRBJ1-1; V: TRBV12-3/TRBV12-4
CDR3: ASSYQGARTGELF; J: TRBJ2-2; V: TRBV6-5
CDR3: ARSPLGVAKNIQY; J: TRBJ2-4; V: TRBV2
CDR3: ATSNLGTDTQY; J: TRBJ2-3; V: TRBV15
CDR3: SATPLDNNEQF; J: TRBJ2-1; V: TRBV29-1
CDR3: AIHRGDTGELF; J: TRBJ2-2; V: TRBV10-3
CDR3: AISEFSGSPLH; J: TRBJ1-6; V: TRBV10-3
CDR3: ASTEGESYEQY; J: TRBJ2-7; V: TRBV2
CDR3: SVNNGRLTTDTQY; J: TRBJ2-3; V: TRBV29-1
CDR3: ASSEGNGDTYEQY; J: TRBJ2-7; V: TRBV2
CDR3: ASSFTPGEGETQY; J: TRBJ2-5; V: TRBV5-1
CDR3: SSSLSLNSEQF; J: TRBJ2-1; V: TRBV7-3
CDR3: ASSLLLNGEKLF; J: TRBJ1-4; V: TRBV5-1
CDR3: ASSFTTVGVLEKLF; J: TRBJ1-4; V: TRBV4-1
CDR3: ASNLVLRGKLF; J: TRBJ1-4; V: TRBV7-7
CDR3: ASRIAGANVLT; J: TRBJ2-6; V: TRBV27
CDR3: SASPKLADKEY; J: TRBJ2-7; V: TRBV20-1
CDR3: ASSNTGAPYGYT; J: TRBJ1-2; V: TRBV6-2/TRBV6-3
CDR3: ASSLAVSAGGSTDTQY; J: TRBJ2-3; V: TRBV11-2
CDR3: ASSLNTGRGEKLF; J: TRBJ1-4; V: TRBV7-2
CDR3: ATKLTRYAYEQY; J: TRBJ2-7; V: TRBV6-6
CDR3: ASSEAGSGRFLSEQY; J: TRBJ2-7; V: TRBV6-1
CDR3: ASSQGLTQF; J: TRBJ2-1; V: TRBV5-6
CDR3: ASSQVERGRQEETQY; J: TRBJ2-5; V: TRBV3-1
CDR3: ASSVVGVETQY; J: TRBJ2-5; V: TRBV3-1
CDR3: ATSDWDSYGYT; J: TRBJ1-2; V: TRBV24-1
CDR3: ASSQRPPGDGYT; J: TRBJ1-2; V: TRBV3-1
CDR3: SAREGQGNQPQH; J: TRBJ1-5; V: TRBV20-1
CDR3: SVESNNEQF; J: TRBJ2-1; V: TRBV29-1
CDR3: ASSLGAGGTSYEQY; J: TRBJ2-7; V: TRBV11-2
CDR3: ASSFSGTSGTDTQY; J: TRBJ2-3; V: TRBV5-5
CDR3: AWSVDPWGDEQY; J: TRBJ2-7; V: TRBV30
CDR3: ASSGSTRYNEQF; J: TRBJ2-1; V: TRBV2
CDR3: ASSAPSGRADTQY; J: TRBJ2-3; V: TRBV25-1
CDR3: SVELGRSYNEQF; J: TRBJ2-1; V: TRBV29-1
CDR3: ASSGGSTDAQY; J: TRBJ2-3; V: TRBV12-3/TRBV12-4
CDR3: ASSYGTPNTEAF; J: TRBJ1-1; V: TRBV6-2/TRBV6-3